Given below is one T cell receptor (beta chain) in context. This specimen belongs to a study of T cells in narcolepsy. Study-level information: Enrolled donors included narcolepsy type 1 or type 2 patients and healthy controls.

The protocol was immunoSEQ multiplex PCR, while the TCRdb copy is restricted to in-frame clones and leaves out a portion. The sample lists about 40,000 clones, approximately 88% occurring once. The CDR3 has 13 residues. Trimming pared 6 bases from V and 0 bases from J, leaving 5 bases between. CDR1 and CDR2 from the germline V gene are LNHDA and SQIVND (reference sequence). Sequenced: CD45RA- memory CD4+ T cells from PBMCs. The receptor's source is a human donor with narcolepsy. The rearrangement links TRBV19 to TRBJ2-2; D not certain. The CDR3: CASRVANTGELFF. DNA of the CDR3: TGTGCCAGTAGGGTCGCGAACACCGGGGAGCTGTTTTTT.